Listed below are T cell receptor beta chains from one sample, sequenced in a study of CD8+ T cells in alopecia areata. Produced via immunoSEQ multiplex PCR; TCRdb's table is partial and in-frame only. The table lists 170,000 or so clones, over 55% of them singletons. Sample: CD4+ T cells sorted from blood, taken at week 0. These receptors all come from a human donor with alopecia areata. Each CDR3 is given with its conserved first and last residue. Clone sizes are given selectively: once, few, many, or a class where the clone is expanded.

J gene: TRBJ1-5; V gene: TRBV5-1; CDR3 length: 14; clone size: .; CDR3 protein: CASSPQGAGQPQHF
J gene: TRBJ2-1; V gene: TRBV27; CDR3 length: 14; clone size: once; CDR3 protein: CASTAQGRNNEQFF
J gene: TRBJ1-1; V gene: TRBV9; CDR3 length: 16; clone size: .; CDR3 protein: CASSVGAILRYTEAFF
J gene: TRBJ2-1; V gene: TRBV5-5; CDR3 length: 19; clone size: .; CDR3 protein: CASSPAMALAGGNYNEQFF
J gene: TRBJ2-5; V gene: TRBV12-5; CDR3 length: 16; clone size: few; CDR3 protein: CASGLPLARGAETQYF
J gene: TRBJ2-3; V gene: TRBV9; CDR3 length: 13; clone size: few; CDR3 protein: CASSAQGSDTQYF
J gene: TRBJ2-3; V gene: TRBV9; CDR3 length: 12; clone size: .; CDR3 protein: CASSPYTDTQYF
J gene: TRBJ1-6; V gene: TRBV15; CDR3 length: 16; clone size: .; CDR3 protein: CATSRDGQGPDSPLHF
J gene: TRBJ2-5; V gene: TRBV30; CDR3 length: 14; clone size: .; CDR3 protein: CAWSVVDYRGAQYF
J gene: TRBJ1-1; V gene: TRBV25-1; CDR3 length: 12; clone size: .; CDR3 protein: CASSRKNTEAFF
J gene: TRBJ2-2; V gene: TRBV29-1; CDR3 length: 13; clone size: .; CDR3 protein: CSVRAGVTGELFF
J gene: TRBJ2-7; V gene: TRBV11-2; CDR3 length: 16; clone size: .; CDR3 protein: CASSSIHPTGRDEQYF
J gene: TRBJ2-2; V gene: TRBV5-1; CDR3 length: 16; clone size: .; CDR3 protein: CASSSGGQGWTGELFF
J gene: TRBJ2-1; V gene: TRBV6-5; CDR3 length: 13; clone size: .; CDR3 protein: CASREGPLREQFF